This T cell receptor (beta chain) was profiled in a study of cytomegalovirus exposure and HLA in healthy donors. Study-level points and caveats: Presence/absence results assume similar sequencing depth per donor, which may not hold.

CDR3 length equals 13 residues. Trimming pared 10 bases from V and 5 bases from J, leaving 17 bases between. Germline V CDR1 and CDR2: ENHRY, SYGVKD. The PCR was carried out with 60 Vbeta primers and 13 Jbeta primers. Measured with immunoSEQ multiplex PCR; TCRdb has only the in-frame clones, and not every one. This sample has some 140,000 clones; roughly 83% occur once, and the top ten carry 2.5% to 3.5%. On this clone itself: Its antigen is not identified.

Material for sequencing was PBMCs. The clonotype originates from a female donor in good health and CMV-seronegative. The V and J genes are TRBV10-3 and TRBJ2-5; tentative D call: TRBD1 (5 bases). The CDR3 DNA reads as TGTGCCACCGGCAGGGTAGTTCAGGAGACCCAGTACTTC. It yields the protein CATGRVVQETQYF.